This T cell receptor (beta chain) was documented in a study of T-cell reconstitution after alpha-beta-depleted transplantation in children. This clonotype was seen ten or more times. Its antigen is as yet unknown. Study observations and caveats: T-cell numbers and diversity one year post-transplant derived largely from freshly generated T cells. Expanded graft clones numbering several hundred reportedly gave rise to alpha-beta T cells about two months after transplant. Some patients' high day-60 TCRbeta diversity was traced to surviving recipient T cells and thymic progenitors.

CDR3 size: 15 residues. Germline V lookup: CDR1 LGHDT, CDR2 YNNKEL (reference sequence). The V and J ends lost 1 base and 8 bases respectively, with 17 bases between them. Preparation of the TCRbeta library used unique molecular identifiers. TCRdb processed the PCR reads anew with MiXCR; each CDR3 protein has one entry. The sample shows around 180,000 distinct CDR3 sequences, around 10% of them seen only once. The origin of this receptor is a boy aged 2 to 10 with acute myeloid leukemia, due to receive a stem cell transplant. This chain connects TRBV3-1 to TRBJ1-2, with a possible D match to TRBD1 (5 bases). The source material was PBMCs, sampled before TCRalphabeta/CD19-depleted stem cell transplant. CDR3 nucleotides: TGTGCCAGCAGCCAAGTGTTCGCAGGGATAAACGGCTACACCTTC. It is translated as CASSQVFAGINGYTF. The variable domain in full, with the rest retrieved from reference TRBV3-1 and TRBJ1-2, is DTAVSQTPKYLVTQMGNDKSIKCEQNLGHDTMYWYKQDSKKFLKIMFSYNNKELIINETVPNRFSPKSPDKAHLNLHINSLELGDSAVYFCASSQVFAGINGYTFGSGTRLTVV.